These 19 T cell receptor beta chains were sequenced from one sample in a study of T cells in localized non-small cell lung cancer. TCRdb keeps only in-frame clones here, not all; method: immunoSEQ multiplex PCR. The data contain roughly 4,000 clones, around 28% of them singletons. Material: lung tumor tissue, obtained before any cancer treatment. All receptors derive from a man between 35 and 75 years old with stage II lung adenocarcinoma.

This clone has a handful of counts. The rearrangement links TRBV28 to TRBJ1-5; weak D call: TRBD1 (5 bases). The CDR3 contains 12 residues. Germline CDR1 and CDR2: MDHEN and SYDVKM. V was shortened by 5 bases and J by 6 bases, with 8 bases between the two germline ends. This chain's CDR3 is CASSQGPQPQHF. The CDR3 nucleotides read TGTGCCAGCAGTCAGGGCCCTCAGCCCCAGCATTTT.

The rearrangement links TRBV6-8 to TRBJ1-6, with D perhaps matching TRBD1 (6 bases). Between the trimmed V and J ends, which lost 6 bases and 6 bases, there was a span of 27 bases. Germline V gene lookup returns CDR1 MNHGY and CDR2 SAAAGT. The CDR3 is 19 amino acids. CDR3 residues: CASSLLSFRGVSTNSPLHF. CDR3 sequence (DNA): TGTGCCAGCAGCTTGCTGTCTTTCAGGGGCGTGTCGACTAATTCACCCCTCCACTTT.

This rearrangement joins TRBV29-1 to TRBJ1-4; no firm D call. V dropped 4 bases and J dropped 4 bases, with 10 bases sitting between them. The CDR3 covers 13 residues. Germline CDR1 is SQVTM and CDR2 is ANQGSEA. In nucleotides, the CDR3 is TGCAGCGTTGGGAGGGCTGTTAATGAAAAACTGTTTTTT. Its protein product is CSVGRAVNEKLFF. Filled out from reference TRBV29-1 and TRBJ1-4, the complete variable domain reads SAVISQKPSRDICQRGTSLTIQCQVDSQVTMMFWYRQQPGQSLTLIATANQGSEATYESGFVIDKFPISRPNLTFSTLTVSNMSPEDSSIYLCSVGRAVNEKLFFGSGTQLSVL.

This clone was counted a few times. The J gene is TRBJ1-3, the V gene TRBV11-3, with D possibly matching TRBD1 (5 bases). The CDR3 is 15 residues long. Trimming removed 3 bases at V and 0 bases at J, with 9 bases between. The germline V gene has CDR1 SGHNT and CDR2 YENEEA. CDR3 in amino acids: CASSLGVLSGNTIYF. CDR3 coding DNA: TGTGCCAGCAGCTTGGGGGTGCTCTCTGGAAACACCATATATTTT.

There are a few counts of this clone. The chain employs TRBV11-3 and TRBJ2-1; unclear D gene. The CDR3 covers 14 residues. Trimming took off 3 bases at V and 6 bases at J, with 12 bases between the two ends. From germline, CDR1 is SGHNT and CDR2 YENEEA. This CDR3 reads CASSFGQGPNEQFF. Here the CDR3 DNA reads TGTGCCAGCAGCTTTGGCCAAGGTCCCAATGAGCAGTTCTTC.

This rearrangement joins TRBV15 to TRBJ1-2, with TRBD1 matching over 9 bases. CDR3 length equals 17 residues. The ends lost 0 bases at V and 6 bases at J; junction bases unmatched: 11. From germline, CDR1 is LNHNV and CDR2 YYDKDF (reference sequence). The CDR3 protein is CATSRDLLRTGDHGYTF. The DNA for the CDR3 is TGTGCCACCAGCAGAGATCTCCTGCGGACAGGGGACCATGGCTACACCTTC.

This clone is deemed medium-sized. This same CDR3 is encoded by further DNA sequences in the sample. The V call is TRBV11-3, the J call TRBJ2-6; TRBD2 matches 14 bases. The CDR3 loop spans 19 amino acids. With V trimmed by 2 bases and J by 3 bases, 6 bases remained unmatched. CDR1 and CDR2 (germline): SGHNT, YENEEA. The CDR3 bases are TGTGCCAGCAGCTTATTTCGACTAGCGGGGGGGATTGGGGCCAACGTCCTGACTTTC. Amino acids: CASSLFRLAGGIGANVLTF.

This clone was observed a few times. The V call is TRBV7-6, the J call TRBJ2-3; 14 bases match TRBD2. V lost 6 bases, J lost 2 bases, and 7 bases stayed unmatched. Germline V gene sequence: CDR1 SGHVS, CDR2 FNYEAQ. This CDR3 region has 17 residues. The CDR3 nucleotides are TGTGCCAGCAGAGGGACTAGCGGGGGCTTATTCACAGATACGCAGTATTTT. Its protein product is CASRGTSGGLFTDTQYF.

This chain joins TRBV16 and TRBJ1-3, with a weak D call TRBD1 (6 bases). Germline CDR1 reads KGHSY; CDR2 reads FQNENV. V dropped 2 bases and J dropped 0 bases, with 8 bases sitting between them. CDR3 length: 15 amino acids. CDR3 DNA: TGTGCCAGCAGCCAAGAACAGGGCTCTGGAAACACCATATATTTT. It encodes CASSQEQGSGNTIYF.

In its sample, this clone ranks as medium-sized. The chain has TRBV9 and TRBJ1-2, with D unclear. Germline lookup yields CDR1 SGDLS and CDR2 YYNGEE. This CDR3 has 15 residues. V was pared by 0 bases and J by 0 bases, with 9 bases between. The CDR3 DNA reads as TGTGCCAGCAGCGTAGGGACTTTAGCTAACTATGGCTACACCTTC. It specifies CASSVGTLANYGYTF.

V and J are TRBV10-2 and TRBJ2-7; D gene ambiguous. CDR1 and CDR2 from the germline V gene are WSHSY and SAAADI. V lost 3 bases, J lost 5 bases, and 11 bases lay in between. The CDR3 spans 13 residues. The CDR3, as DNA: TGCGCCAGCAGTGAACTCAACACCCACGAGCAGTACTTC. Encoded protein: CASSELNTHEQYF.

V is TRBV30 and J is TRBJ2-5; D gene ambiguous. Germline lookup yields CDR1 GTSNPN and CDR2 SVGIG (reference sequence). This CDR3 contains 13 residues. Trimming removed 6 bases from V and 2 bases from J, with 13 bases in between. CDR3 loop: CACGRVPQETQYF. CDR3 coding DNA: TGTGCCTGTGGACGGGTACCACAAGAGACCCAGTACTTC.

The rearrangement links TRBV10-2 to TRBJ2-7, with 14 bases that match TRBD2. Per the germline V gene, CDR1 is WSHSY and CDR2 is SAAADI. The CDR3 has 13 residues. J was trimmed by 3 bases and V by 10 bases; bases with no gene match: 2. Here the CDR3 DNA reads TGCGCCACCGGACTAGCGGGGGGCTACGAGCAGTACGTC. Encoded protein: CATGLAGGYEQYV.

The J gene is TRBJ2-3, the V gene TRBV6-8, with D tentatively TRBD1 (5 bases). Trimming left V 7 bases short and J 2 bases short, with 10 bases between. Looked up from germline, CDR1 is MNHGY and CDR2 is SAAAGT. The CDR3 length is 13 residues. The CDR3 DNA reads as TGTGCCAGCACCCGACAGAACACAGATACGCAGTATTTT. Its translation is CASTRQNTDTQYF.

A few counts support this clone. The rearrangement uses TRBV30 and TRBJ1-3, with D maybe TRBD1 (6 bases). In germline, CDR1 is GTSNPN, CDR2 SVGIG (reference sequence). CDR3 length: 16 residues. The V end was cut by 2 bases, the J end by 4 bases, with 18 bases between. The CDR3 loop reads CAWSTRGGTSGNTIYF. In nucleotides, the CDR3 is TGTGCCTGGAGTACCCGAGGGGGTACGTCGGGAAACACCATATATTTT.

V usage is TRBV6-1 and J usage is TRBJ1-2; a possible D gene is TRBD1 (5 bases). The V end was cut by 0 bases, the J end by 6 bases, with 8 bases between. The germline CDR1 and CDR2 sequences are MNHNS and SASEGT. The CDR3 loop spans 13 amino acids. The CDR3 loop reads CASSEAGVDGYTF. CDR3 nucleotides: TGTGCCAGCAGTGAAGCAGGGGTGGATGGCTACACCTTC.

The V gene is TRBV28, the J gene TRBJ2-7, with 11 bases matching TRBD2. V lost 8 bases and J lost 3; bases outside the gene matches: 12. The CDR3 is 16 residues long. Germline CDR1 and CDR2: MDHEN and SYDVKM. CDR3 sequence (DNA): TGTGCCAGCTCCCCCGGGACTAGCGGACTTCTCTACGAGCAGTACGTC. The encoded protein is CASSPGTSGLLYEQYV.

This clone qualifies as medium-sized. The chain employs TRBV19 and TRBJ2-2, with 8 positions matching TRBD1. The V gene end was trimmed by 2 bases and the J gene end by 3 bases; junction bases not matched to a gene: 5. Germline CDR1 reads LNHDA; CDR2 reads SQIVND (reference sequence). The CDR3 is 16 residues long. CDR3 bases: TGTGCCAGTAGTATAACGACAGGGGATCACACCGGGGAGCTGTTTTTT. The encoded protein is CASSITTGDHTGELFF.

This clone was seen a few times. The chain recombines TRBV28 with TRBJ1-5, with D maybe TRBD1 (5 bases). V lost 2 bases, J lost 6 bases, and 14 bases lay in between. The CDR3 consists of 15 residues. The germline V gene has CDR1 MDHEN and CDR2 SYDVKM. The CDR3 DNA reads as TGTGCCAGCAGTTTAGATCAGGGTTTAGCTCAGCCCCAGCATTTT. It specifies CASSLDQGLAQPQHF.